This T cell receptor (beta chain) was sequenced during a study of cytomegalovirus exposure and HLA in healthy donors. Whole-study results and caveats: Rarity characterized most TCR sequences, yet some public TCRs appeared in many donors. Later analysis identified several of the most significant clusters that appeared linked to common viral pathogens. Across all donors, roughly uniform sequencing depth was an assumption of the presence/absence analyses. An ancestry cluster, one associated with Asian ancestry, reportedly showed fewer N-insertions than the approximately 650-donor mean in a later analysis.

The germline V gene encodes CDR1 SGHDT and CDR2 YYEEEE. The trim removed 2 bases at V and 5 bases at J, leaving 3 bases unmatched. This CDR3 comprises 14 residues. Primers: 60 Vbeta forward and 13 Jbeta reverse. Sequenced by immunoSEQ multiplex PCR; TCRdb stores in-frame clones only, minus some. The sample has approximately 150,000 clones, roughly four fifths seen once; the top ten hold less than 3%. As concerns this clone: The antigen is unknown.

The chain is built from TRBV5-6 and TRBJ2-1; 8 nucleotides match TRBD1. The specimen sequenced was PBMCs. This clonotype was obtained from a female donor in good health and CMV-seronegative. CDR3 sequence (DNA): TGTGCCAGCAGCTTAGGACAGGGCCACAATGAGCAGTTCTTC. Amino acids: CASSLGQGHNEQFF.